This T cell receptor beta chain originates from a study of PD-1 blockade in classical Hodgkin lymphoma. Notes on the study in general: Patients were excluded if nivolumab began under 1 year after ASCT (the autologous transplant). When set against healthy donors, newly diagnosed patients were reported to show lower baseline TCR diversity. Why repertoires differed is undefined; disease activity or prior therapy possibly contributed.

About this clone: The antigen is undetermined.

Profiled with immunoSEQ multiplex PCR; TCRdb holds only in-frame clones, not every one. The table includes about 36,000 clones, approximately 69% detected once. This CDR3 is built from 16 residues. V dropped 2 bases and J dropped 4 bases, with 14 bases sitting between them. Germline values: CDR1 MNHEY, CDR2 SMNVEV (reference sequence). Brentuximab vedotin exposure varied among the patients, all of whom had relapsed after autologous stem cell transplantation. Classifying best responses yielded complete response, partial response or progressive disease. This sequence originates from a human donor with classical Hodgkin lymphoma. This material consisted of peripheral blood mononuclear cells (PBMCs), taken before the second cycle of nivolumab. The V call is TRBV27, the J call TRBJ2-2; TRBD2 is a possible D gene (6 bases). This CDR3 reads CASSLAVSGITGELFF. CDR3 DNA: TGTGCCAGCAGTTTAGCTGTTAGCGGCATCACCGGGGAGCTGTTTTTT.